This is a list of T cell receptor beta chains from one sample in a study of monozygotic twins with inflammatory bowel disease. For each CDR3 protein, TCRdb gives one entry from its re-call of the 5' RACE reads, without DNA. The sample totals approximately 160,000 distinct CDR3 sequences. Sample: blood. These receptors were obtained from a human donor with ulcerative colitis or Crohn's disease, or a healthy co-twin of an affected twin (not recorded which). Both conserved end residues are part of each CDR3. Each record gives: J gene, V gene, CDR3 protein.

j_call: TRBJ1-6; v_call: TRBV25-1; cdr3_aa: CTSREKNSPLHF
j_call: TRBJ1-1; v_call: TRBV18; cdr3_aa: CASSPGVAGVTEAFF
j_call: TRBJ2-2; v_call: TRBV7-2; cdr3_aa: CASSPTSPGELFF
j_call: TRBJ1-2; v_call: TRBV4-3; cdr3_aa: CASSQDPSRPGAGGYTF
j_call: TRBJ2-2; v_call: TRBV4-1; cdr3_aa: CASSHARSGRAVPGELFF
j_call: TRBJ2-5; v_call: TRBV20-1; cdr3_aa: CSATDLSGGAGETQYF
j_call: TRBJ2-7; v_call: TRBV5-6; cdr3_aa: CASSGDMSYEQYF
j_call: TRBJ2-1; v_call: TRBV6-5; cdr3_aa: CASSYSTSGGTNEQFF
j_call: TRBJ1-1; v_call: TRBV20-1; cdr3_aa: CSARVRRNTEAFF
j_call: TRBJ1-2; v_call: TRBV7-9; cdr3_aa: CASSFGAAFKWEGYTF
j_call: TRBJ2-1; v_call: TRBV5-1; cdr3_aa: CASSPWGTGQGAYNEQFF
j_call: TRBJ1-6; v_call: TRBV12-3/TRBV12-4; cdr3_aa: CASSLGTRSYNSPLHF